The clone carrying this T cell receptor (beta chain) was picked up a small number of times. Its antigen is currently unknown. This CDR3 spans 13 amino acids. With 1 base removed from V and 4 bases from J, the gap between germline ends came to 5 bases. Germline-derived CDR1 and CDR2 are KGHDR and SFDVKD. The data were taken from a study of response to subunit inactivated influenza vaccine. The study's findings and limits: Authors suggested that a seasonal influenza vaccination recruits few new T cells each time.

TCRdb fed the RT-PCR reads into MiXCR, producing one record per CDR3 protein. There are 650,000 or so distinct CDR3 sequences in the sample; 14% occur only once, and roughly 7.6% lies in the top ten. This rearrangement joins TRBV24-1 to TRBJ2-3; D gene ambiguous. This clonotype originated in a man in his forties or fifties who received an inactivated influenza vaccine. The source material was PBMCs from blood, sampled roughly 2 weeks before vaccination. CDR3: CATSDFGSDTQYF. The CDR3 nucleotides read TGTGCCACCAGTGATTTCGGCTCAGATACGCAGTATTTT.